These 26 T cell receptor beta chains share one sample of origin, sequenced in a study of blood T cell repertoires in COVID-19. Repertoires were generated with immunoSEQ multiplex PCR, while TCRdb's copy carries only in-frame clones and drops some. The table lists 140,000 or so clones, roughly 81% of them singletons. The specimen sequenced was PBMCs or T cells enriched from blood (not recorded which). These receptors were taken from a woman aged 45-59 years with acute COVID-19.

The chain employs TRBV4-2 and TRBJ2-3, with 7 bases that match TRBD2. Germline loops: CDR1 LGHNA, CDR2 YNFKEQ. The junction had 10 bases not matched to a gene; V was cut back by 0 bases and J by 1 base. The CDR3 loop spans 18 amino acids. The CDR3 region is CASSQEIHGGRGTDTQYF. CDR3 nucleotide sequence: TGTGCCAGCAGCCAAGAGATCCATGGCGGGAGAGGCACAGATACGCAGTATTTT.

The CDR3 loop is CASSPIGGATNEKLFF. The CDR3 region has the DNA TGTGCCAGCAGCCCAATAGGGGGTGCAACTAATGAAAAACTGTTTTTT. V usage is TRBV7-9 and J usage is TRBJ1-4, with TRBD1 as a possible D gene (6 bases). Germline lookup yields CDR1 SEHNR and CDR2 FQNEAQ (reference sequence). The ends were cut back, 5 bases at V and 0 bases at J, with 13 bases in the middle. This CDR3 is 16 amino acids long.

The chain uses TRBV19 and TRBJ1-2; maybe TRBD1 (6 bases). CDR1 is LNHDA, CDR2 SQIVND, per germline (reference sequence). The V end lost 3 bases, the J end lost 5 bases, and 13 bases lay between the germline ends. This CDR3 spans 14 amino acids. In nucleotides, the CDR3 is TGTGCCAGTAGTATGTTGGGGGCTGGGTATGGCTACACCTTC. This translates into CASSMLGAGYGYTF.

V gene TRBV7-6 combines with J gene TRBJ2-2, with TRBD2 identical over 11 bases. After removal of 5 bases from V and 8 bases from J, the junction contained 10 bases not matched to a gene. The CDR3 extends over 16 amino acids. The V gene's germline CDR1 is SGHVS and CDR2 FNYEAQ. The CDR3 bases are TGTGCCAGCAGCCTAAATCACGGGACTAGCGGAGGGGAGCTGTTTTTT. Its translation: CASSLNHGTSGGELFF.

The chain is built from TRBV11-2 and TRBJ1-2, with 10 bases matching TRBD1. The V gene end was trimmed by 4 bases and the J gene end by 8 bases; junction bases not matched to a gene: 10. Per germline, CDR1 SGHAT and CDR2 FQNNGV. The CDR3 has 15 residues. The CDR3 protein is CASSSGTGALEGYTF. For the CDR3, the DNA is TGTGCCAGCAGCTCCGGGACAGGGGCCCTCGAGGGCTACACCTTC. Supplemented by reference TRBV11-2 and TRBJ1-2, the full variable domain reads EAGVAQSPRYKIIEKRQSVAFWCNPISGHATLYWYQQILGQGPKLLIQFQNNGVVDDSQLPKDRFSAERLKGVDSTLKIQPAKLEDSAVYLCASSSGTGALEGYTFGSGTRLTVV.

CDR3 sequence (DNA): TGTGCCAGCGTTCGGGACAGGGGGAATCAGCCCCAGCATTTT. As protein: CASVRDRGNQPQHF. This chain connects TRBV18 to TRBJ1-5; TRBD1 aligns across 11 bases. The CDR3 covers 14 residues. The junction had 4 bases not matched to a gene; V was cut back by 8 bases and J by 4 bases. Germline V gene data show CDR1 as KGHSH and CDR2 as LQKENI.

This chain links TRBV19 with TRBJ1-5; D might be TRBD1 (5 bases). V was pared by 6 bases and J by 2 bases, with 11 bases between. Germline CDR1 and CDR2: LNHDA and SQIVND (reference sequence). This CDR3 spans 14 amino acids. This CDR3 reads CASSQGHGNQPQHF. For the CDR3, the DNA is TGTGCCAGTAGCCAGGGTCACGGCAATCAGCCCCAGCATTTT.

The chain joins TRBV9 to TRBJ2-7, with 9 bases that match TRBD1. J was trimmed by 6 bases and V by 4 bases; bases with no gene match: 14. The CDR3 is 16 amino acids. Germline V gives CDR1 SGDLS, CDR2 YYNGEE. CDR3 sequence: CASSSDRDRVVGEQYF. For the CDR3, the DNA is TGTGCCAGCAGCTCGGACCGGGACAGGGTGGTCGGCGAGCAGTACTTC.

This chain links TRBV19 with TRBJ1-5; D perhaps matches TRBD1 (5 bases). V gave up 4 bases and J gave up 6 bases, with 13 bases separating them. Germline V lookup: CDR1 LNHDA, CDR2 SQIVND (reference sequence). This CDR3 has 14 residues. The CDR3 region is CASSTRRVGQPQHF. The CDR3 region has the DNA TGTGCCAGTAGTACCCGCAGGGTAGGTCAGCCCCAGCATTTT.

The rearrangement joins TRBV5-1 to TRBJ1-1; D unresolved. The V end lost 5 bases, the J end lost 7 bases, and 24 bases lay between the germline ends. The CDR3 runs 16 residues. From germline, CDR1 is SGHRS and CDR2 YFSETQ. CDR3 nucleotides: TGCGCCAGCAGTTCCGGGAATACGGTTTTTCTGGGTGAAGCTTTCTTT. This encodes CASSSGNTVFLGEAFF.

This rearrangement joins TRBV24-1 to TRBJ2-3; possible D gene TRBD2, 6 bases. V was cut by 9 bases and J by 4 bases, with 16 bases left in between. CDR3 length: 14 amino acids. Looked up from germline, CDR1 is KGHDR and CDR2 is SFDVKD. CDR3 coding DNA: TGTGCCACCGCCCCAGGGAGGCAGGCAGATACGCAGTATTTT. It codes for CATAPGRQADTQYF.

The chain employs TRBV5-1 and TRBJ1-3; maybe TRBD1 (6 bases). CDR1 SGHRS and CDR2 YFSETQ come from the germline V gene. V dropped 8 bases and J dropped 0 bases, with 15 bases sitting between them. The CDR3 runs 15 residues. The CDR3 loop reads CASPGHQSSGNTIYF. CDR3 coding DNA: TGCGCCAGTCCGGGACATCAGAGCTCTGGAAACACCATATATTTT.

The V gene is TRBV4-1, the J gene TRBJ2-2; a weak D match, TRBD1 (6 bases). The ends were cut back, 4 bases at V and 1 base at J, with 22 bases in the middle. The length of the CDR3 is 19 residues. From germline, CDR1 is MGHRA and CDR2 YSYEKL. CDR3 coding DNA: TGCGCCAGCAGCCCCCTGTCCAGGGGCACCTTAATGAACACCGGGGAGCTGTTTTTT. It is translated as CASSPLSRGTLMNTGELFF.

Of note for this clone: Sequence at one end of the junction differs from germline and may be a read error. The V call is TRBV4-2, the J call TRBJ1-2; 8 bases are shared with TRBD1. Germline V gene lookup returns CDR1 LGHNA and CDR2 YNFKEQ. The CDR3 is made up of 14 amino acids. The CDR3 loop is CASTQGGQDYGYTF. The CDR3 coding sequence is TGTGCCAGCACCCAAGGGGGACAGGACTATGGCTACACCTTC.

The CDR3 coding sequence is TGTGCCAGCAGCTCCGGGAGGCTAGAGAGCGGGGAGCTGTTTTTT. It encodes CASSSGRLESGELFF. The rearrangement joins TRBV11-3 to TRBJ2-2, with 7 bases identical to TRBD2. The V gene's germline CDR1 is SGHNT and CDR2 YENEEA. The CDR3 has 15 amino acids. V was clipped by 4 bases and J by 7 bases; unmatched bases: 9.

CDR3 sequence reads: CASSLALAGGRADTQYF. CDR3 sequence (DNA): TGTGCCAGCAGCTTGGCACTAGCGGGAGGGAGGGCAGATACGCAGTATTTT. V and J are TRBV5-5 and TRBJ2-3; 13 bases are shared with TRBD2. Germline CDR1 SGHKS, CDR2 YYEKEE (reference sequence). Germline trimming cut 0 bases from V and 4 bases from J; bases unmatched to any gene: 5. The CDR3 is 17 amino acids.

This rearrangement joins TRBV20-1 to TRBJ2-2; D is unresolved. The V gene lost 3 bases and the J gene lost 1 base, with 12 bases spanning the gap. CDR3 length equals 15 residues. Germline V CDR1 and CDR2: DFQATT, SNEGSKA (reference sequence). The CDR3 protein is CSASSGSQNTGELFF. CDR3 coding DNA: TGCAGTGCTAGTTCCGGGTCCCAGAACACCGGGGAGCTGTTTTTT.

This sequence joins TRBV4-3 and TRBJ2-7; 12 bases fit TRBD2. CDR3 size: 16 residues. The germline V gene encodes CDR1 LGHNA and CDR2 YSLEER. J lost 3 bases, V lost 1 base, and 4 bases had no gene match. CDR3 loop: CASSQGGTSGYYEQYF. CDR3 bases: TGCGCCAGCAGCCAAGGGGGGACTAGCGGGTACTACGAGCAGTACTTC.

The chain links TRBV5-5 to TRBJ2-1; 8 nucleotides line up with TRBD1. Trimming removed 6 bases from V and 6 bases from J; junction bases left unmatched: 11. The CDR3 extends over 15 amino acids. CDR1 is SGHKS and CDR2 is YYEKEE in the germline V gene (reference sequence). Here the CDR3 DNA reads TGTGCCAGCAAATTTTACAGGGGGTCGGGCAATGAGCAGTTCTTC. Its protein is CASKFYRGSGNEQFF.

V and J are TRBV5-7 and TRBJ1-2; D gene ambiguous. TRBV5-7 is an open reading frame, and its role is uncertain. The CDR3 contains 12 residues. Between the trimmed V and J ends, which lost 2 bases and 4 bases, there was a span of 6 bases. The DNA of the CDR3 is TGTGCCAGCAGCTTTGGCAGCTATGGCTACACCTTC. As protein: CASSFGSYGYTF.

V usage is TRBV7-3 and J usage is TRBJ1-1; D is unresolved. Germline loops: CDR1 SGHTA, CDR2 FQGTGA. Trimming left V 5 bases short and J 2 bases short, with 12 bases between. This CDR3 is 14 amino acids long. In DNA, the CDR3 is TGTGCCAGCAGCCCTCACTCGACTAACACTGAAGCTTTCTTT. Translating it yields CASSPHSTNTEAFF.

This clone has just a few counts. The chain combines TRBV30 with TRBJ2-3; D may be TRBD2 (6 bases). This CDR3 is built from 17 residues. The V and J ends lost 0 bases and 5 bases respectively, with 21 bases between them. Germline CDR1 and CDR2: GTSNPN and SVGIG (reference sequence). As DNA, the CDR3 is TGTGCCTGGAGTGTAAACTCGGCGGGGTCTCTGGGAGATACGCAGTATTTT. It codes for CAWSVNSAGSLGDTQYF. The whole variable domain, filled in from reference TRBV30 and TRBJ2-3, reads SQTIHQWPATLVQPVGSPLSLECTVEGTSNPNLYWYRQAAGRGLQLLFYSVGIGQISSEVPQNLSASRPQDRQFILSSKKLLLSDSGFYLCAWSVNSAGSLGDTQYFGPGTRLTVL.

This chain's CDR3 is CASPQTGGPSNQPQHF. The CDR3 coding sequence is TGTGCCAGCCCTCAAACAGGGGGACCTAGCAATCAGCCCCAGCATTTT. The chain combines TRBV6-4 with TRBJ1-5; 8 bases fit TRBD1. Germline V gene lookup returns CDR1 MRHNA and CDR2 SNTAGT. V lost 8 bases and J lost 0; bases outside the gene matches: 9. This CDR3 has 16 amino acids.

The CDR3 is CASSGSQGVLYEQYF. The CDR3 DNA reads as TGTGCCAGCAGTGGCTCCCAGGGGGTCCTGTATGAGCAGTACTTC. The chain uses TRBV25-1 and TRBJ2-7; 7 bases align to TRBD1. The germline V gene encodes CDR1 MGHDK and CDR2 SYGVNS. Trimming cost V 4 bases and J 7 bases; bases outside gene matches: 13. CDR3 length: 15 amino acids.

The J gene is TRBJ1-2, the V gene TRBV5-4; TRBD1 matches at 12 bases. Germline V gives CDR1 SGHNT, CDR2 YYREEE (reference sequence). The junction had 8 bases not matched to a gene; V was cut back by 3 bases and J by 5 bases. The CDR3 spans 16 residues. The CDR3 bases are TGTGCCAGCAGCTCGGGACAGGGGGCCATTGGATATGGCTACACCTTC. It specifies CASSSGQGAIGYGYTF.

The rearrangement joins TRBV28 to TRBJ2-5, with a possible D match to TRBD2 (5 bases). The germline gives CDR1 MDHEN, CDR2 SYDVKM. Trimming removed 8 bases from V and 4 bases from J, with 14 bases in between. This CDR3 has 13 amino acids. CDR3 region: CASSPGTRETQYF. CDR3 DNA: TGTGCCAGCTCGCCGGGAACAAGAGAGACCCAGTACTTC.